This TCR beta chain was identified during a study of blood T cell repertoires in COVID-19. Produced via immunoSEQ multiplex PCR; TCRdb's table is partial and in-frame only. The sample has almost 65,000 clones; 88% are singletons. V lost 1 base to trimming and J lost 2 bases; unmatched junction nucleotides: 1. Germline V gene lookup returns CDR1 LNHDA and CDR2 SQIVND (reference sequence). There are 14 residues in the CDR3. The genes are TRBV19 and TRBJ2-5; the match to TRBD2 covers 7 bases. The sequencing input was PBMCs or T cells enriched from blood (not recorded which). The TCR was taken from a woman aged 40 to 55 who had recovered from COVID-19. CDR3 sequence reads: CASSIGGGQETQYF. The CDR3 bases are TGTGCCAGTAGTATAGGCGGGGGACAAGAGACCCAGTACTTC.